Below, 8 T cell receptor beta chains from the same sample are listed, as sequenced in a study of cytomegalovirus exposure and HLA in healthy donors. The PCR used 60 Vbeta and 13 Jbeta primers. The data were produced by immunoSEQ multiplex PCR, yet TCRdb's version contains in-frame clones alone and is incomplete. The sample includes roughly 200,000 clones, over 80% of them seen just once. Sequenced sample: PBMCs. These TCRs come from a boy aged 2-15 years in good health and CMV-seronegative.

This clone was detected only once. The chain employs TRBV28 and TRBJ2-7; 12 positions agree with TRBD2. Unmatched junction bases numbered 10, after V lost 3 bases and J lost 4 bases. The length of the CDR3 is 17 residues. Germline CDR1 is MDHEN and CDR2 is SYDVKM. This CDR3 is CASSFPASGGEPYEQYF. As DNA, the CDR3 is TGTGCCAGCAGTTTCCCAGCTAGCGGGGGGGAACCTTACGAGCAGTACTTC.

This clone was observed a handful of times. In the same sample, other DNA sequences code for this CDR3. The chain joins TRBV19 to TRBJ1-5; D not resolved. The CDR3 spans 14 residues. Germline V gene sequence: CDR1 LNHDA, CDR2 SQIVND (reference sequence). V lost 5 bases and J 0 bases, leaving 8 bases between the germline ends. The DNA for the CDR3 is TGTGCCAGTAGTGGGCAGGTTAGCAATCAGCCCCAGCATTTT. It translates to CASSGQVSNQPQHF. Together with reference TRBV19 and TRBJ1-5, the CDR3 gives the full variable domain: DGGITQSPKYLFRKEGQNVTLSCEQNLNHDAMYWYRQDPGQGLRLIYYSQIVNDFQKGDIAEGYSVSREKKESFPLTVTSAQKNPTAFYLCASSGQVSNQPQHFGDGTRLSIL.

The rearrangement links TRBV30 to TRBJ1-4; no reliable D call. This CDR3 comprises 15 residues. CDR1 GTSNPN and CDR2 SVGIG come from the germline V gene (reference sequence). Trimming stripped 0 bases from V and 5 bases from J, with 13 bases between. The DNA of the CDR3 is TGTGCCTGGAGTGTACCAGGCAGAGGGAATGAAAAACTGTTTTTT. Its translation is CAWSVPGRGNEKLFF.

The rearrangement links TRBV6-1 to TRBJ2-6; no definite D call. In germline, CDR1 is MNHNS, CDR2 SASEGT. Deletions cut 6 bases from V and 3 bases from J, with 6 bases between. The CDR3 extends over 13 amino acids. The CDR3 loop is CASSPIGANVLTF. In nucleotides, the CDR3 is TGTGCCAGCAGCCCTATTGGGGCCAACGTCCTGACTTTC.

The CDR3: CASSAAGGFQPQHF. CDR3 nucleotide sequence: TGTGCCAGCAGTGCGGCAGGGGGCTTTCAGCCCCAGCATTTT. This chain links TRBV25-1 with TRBJ1-5; 8 bases line up with TRBD1. The CDR3 is 14 amino acids. Germline CDR1 is MGHDK and CDR2 is SYGVNS. The trim removed 4 bases at V and 6 bases at J, leaving 5 bases unmatched. Full variable domain (rest looked up from reference TRBV25-1 and TRBJ1-5): EADIYQTPRYLVIGTGKKITLECSQTMGHDKMYWYQQDPGMELHLIHYSYGVNSTEKGDLSSESTVSRIRTEHFPLTLESARPSHTSQYLCASSAAGGFQPQHFGDGTRLSIL.

The chain combines TRBV4-2 with TRBJ2-2; no definite D call. The CDR3 length is 16 residues. Between the trimmed V and J ends, which lost 3 bases and 1 base, there was a span of 12 bases. In germline, CDR1 is LGHNA, CDR2 YNFKEQ. In DNA, the CDR3 is TGTGCCAGCAGCCACCTTTCGAGGCTGAACACCGGGGAGCTGTTTTTT. Its protein is CASSHLSRLNTGELFF.

This chain connects TRBV11-2 to TRBJ2-5, with 8 bases lining up with TRBD1. The DNA end lines up better with TRBJ2-7; the J call may be wrong. The CDR3 is 15 amino acids. Germline V gene lookup returns CDR1 SGHAT and CDR2 FQNNGV. This chain's CDR3 is CASSPQGASSYEQYF. In DNA, the CDR3 is TGTGCCAGCAGCCCCCAGGGGGCATCCTCCTACGAGCAGTACTTC.

The DNA for the CDR3 is TGCGCCAGCAGGTCCGCAGGGTACAATCAGCCCCAGCATTTT. This sequence encodes CASRSAGYNQPQHF. The chain joins TRBV5-1 to TRBJ1-5; weak D call: TRBD1 (5 bases). The CDR3 length is 14 residues. Germline CDR1 SGHRS, CDR2 YFSETQ. Trimming took off 5 bases at V and 3 bases at J, with 12 bases between the two ends.